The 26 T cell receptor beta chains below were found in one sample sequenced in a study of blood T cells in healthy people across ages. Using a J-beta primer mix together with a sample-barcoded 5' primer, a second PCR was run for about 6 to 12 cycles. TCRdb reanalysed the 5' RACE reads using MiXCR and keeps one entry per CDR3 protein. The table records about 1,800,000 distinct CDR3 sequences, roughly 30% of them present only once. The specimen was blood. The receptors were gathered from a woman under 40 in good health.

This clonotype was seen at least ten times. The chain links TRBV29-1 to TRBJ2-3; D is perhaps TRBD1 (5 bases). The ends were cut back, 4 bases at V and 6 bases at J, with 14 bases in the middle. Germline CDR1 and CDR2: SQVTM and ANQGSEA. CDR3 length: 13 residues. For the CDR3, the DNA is TGCAGCGTTGCCCAGGGAATGAGGGATACGCAGTATTTT. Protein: CSVAQGMRDTQYF.

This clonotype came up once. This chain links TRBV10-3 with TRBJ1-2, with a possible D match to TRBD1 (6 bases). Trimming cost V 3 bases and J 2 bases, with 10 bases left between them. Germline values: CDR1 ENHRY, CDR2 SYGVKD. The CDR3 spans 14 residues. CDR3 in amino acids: CAISEAGANYGYTF. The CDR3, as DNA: TGTGCCATCAGTGAAGCGGGGGCGAACTATGGCTACACCTTC.

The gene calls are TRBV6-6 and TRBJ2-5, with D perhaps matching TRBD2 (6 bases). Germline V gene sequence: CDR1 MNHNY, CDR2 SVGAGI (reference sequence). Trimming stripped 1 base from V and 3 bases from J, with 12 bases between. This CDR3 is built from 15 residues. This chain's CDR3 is CASSYFRGKEETQYF. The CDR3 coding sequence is TGTGCCAGCAGTTACTTCCGCGGGAAAGAAGAGACCCAGTACTTC.

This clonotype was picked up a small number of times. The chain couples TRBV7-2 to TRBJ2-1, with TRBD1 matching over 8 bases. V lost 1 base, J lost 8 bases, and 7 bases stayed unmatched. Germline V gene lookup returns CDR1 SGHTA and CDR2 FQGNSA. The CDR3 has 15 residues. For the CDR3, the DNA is TGTGCCAGCAGCTTAGGTCAGGGGGCGCCGGATGAGCAGTTCTTC. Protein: CASSLGQGAPDEQFF. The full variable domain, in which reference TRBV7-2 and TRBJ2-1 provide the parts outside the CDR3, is GAGVSQSPSNKVTEKGKDVELRCDPISGHTALYWYRQSLGQGLEFLIYFQGNSAPDKSGLPSDRFSAERTGGSVSTLTIQRTQQEDSAVYLCASSLGQGAPDEQFFGPGTRLTVL.

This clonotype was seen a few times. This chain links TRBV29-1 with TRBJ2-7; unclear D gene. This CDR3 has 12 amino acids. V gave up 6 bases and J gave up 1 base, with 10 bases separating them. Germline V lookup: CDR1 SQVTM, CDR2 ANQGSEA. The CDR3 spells CSVSGQSYEQYF. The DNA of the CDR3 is TGCAGCGTCTCGGGCCAGTCCTACGAGCAGTACTTC.

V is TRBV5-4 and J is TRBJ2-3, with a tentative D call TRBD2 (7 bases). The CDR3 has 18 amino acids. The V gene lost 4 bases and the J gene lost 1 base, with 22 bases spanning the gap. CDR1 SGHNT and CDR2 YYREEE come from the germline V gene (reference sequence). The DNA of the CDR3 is TGTGCCAGCAGCAGTCGGGCGGGGGCTTCGATAGGCACAGATACGCAGTATTTT. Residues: CASSSRAGASIGTDTQYF.

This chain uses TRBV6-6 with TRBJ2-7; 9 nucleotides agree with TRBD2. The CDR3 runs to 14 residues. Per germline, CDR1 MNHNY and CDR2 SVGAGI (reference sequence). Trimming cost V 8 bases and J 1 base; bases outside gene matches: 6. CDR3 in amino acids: CASLGLAPSYEQYF. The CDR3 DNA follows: TGTGCCAGCCTAGGACTAGCGCCGTCCTACGAGCAGTACTTC.

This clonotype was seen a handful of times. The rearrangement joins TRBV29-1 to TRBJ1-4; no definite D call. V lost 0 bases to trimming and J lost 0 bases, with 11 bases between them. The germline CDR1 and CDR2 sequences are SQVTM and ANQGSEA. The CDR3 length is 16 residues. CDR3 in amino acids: CSVEDLTSSTNEKLFF. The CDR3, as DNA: TGCAGCGTTGAAGATCTTACGTCCTCAACTAATGAAAAACTGTTTTTT. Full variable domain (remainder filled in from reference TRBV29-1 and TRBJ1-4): SAVISQKPSRDICQRGTSLTIQCQVDSQVTMMFWYRQQPGQSLTLIATANQGSEATYESGFVIDKFPISRPNLTFSTLTVSNMSPEDSSIYLCSVEDLTSSTNEKLFFGSGTQLSVL.

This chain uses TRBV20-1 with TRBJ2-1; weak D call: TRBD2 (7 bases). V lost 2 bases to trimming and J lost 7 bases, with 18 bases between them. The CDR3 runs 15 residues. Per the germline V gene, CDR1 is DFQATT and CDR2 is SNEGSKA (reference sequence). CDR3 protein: CSARTTGGAQNEQFF. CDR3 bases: TGCAGTGCTAGAACCACTGGGGGGGCTCAAAATGAGCAGTTCTTC.

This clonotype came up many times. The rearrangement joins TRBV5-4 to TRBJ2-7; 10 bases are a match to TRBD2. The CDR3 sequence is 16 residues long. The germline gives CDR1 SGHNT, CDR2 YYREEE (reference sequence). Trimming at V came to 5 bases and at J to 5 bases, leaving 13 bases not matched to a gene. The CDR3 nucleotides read TGTGCCAGCAGTCCGGACTCCGGGACTAGCGTCCACGAGCAGTACTTC. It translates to CASSPDSGTSVHEQYF.

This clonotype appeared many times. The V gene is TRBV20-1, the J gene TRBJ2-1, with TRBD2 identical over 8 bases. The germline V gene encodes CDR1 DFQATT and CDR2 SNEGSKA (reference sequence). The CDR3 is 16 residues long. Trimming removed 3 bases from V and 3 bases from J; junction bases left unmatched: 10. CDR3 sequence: CSASLSGSGVYNEQFF. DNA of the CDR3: TGCAGTGCTAGCCTGAGCGGGAGCGGAGTCTACAATGAGCAGTTCTTC.

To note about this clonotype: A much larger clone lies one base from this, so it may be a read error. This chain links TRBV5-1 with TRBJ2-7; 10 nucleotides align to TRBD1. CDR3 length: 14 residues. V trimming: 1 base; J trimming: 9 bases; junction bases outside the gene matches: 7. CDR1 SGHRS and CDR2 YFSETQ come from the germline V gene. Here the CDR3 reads CASSLQTGGDGQYF. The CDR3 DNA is TGCGCCAGCAGCTTGCAGACAGGGGGCGACGGGCAGTACTTC.

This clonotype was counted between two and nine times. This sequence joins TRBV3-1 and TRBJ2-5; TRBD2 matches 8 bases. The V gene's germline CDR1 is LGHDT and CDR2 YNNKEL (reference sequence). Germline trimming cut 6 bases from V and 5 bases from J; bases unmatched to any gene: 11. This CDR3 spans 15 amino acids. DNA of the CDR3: TGTGCCAGCAGTCGGGGACTAGTAGGAGGCGAGACCCAGTACTTC. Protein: CASSRGLVGGETQYF.

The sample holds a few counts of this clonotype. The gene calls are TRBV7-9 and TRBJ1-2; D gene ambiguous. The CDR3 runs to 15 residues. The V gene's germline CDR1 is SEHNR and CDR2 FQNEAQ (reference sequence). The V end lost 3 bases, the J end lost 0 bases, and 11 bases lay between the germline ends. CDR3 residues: CASSLPTLANYGYTF. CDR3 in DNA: TGTGCCAGCAGCTTGCCGACCTTAGCTAACTATGGCTACACCTTC. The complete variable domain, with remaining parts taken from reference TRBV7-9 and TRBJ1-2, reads DTGVSQNPRHKITKRGQNVTFRCDPISEHNRLYWYRQTLGQGPEFLTYFQNEAQLEKSRLLSDRFSAERPKGSFSTLEIQRTEQGDSAMYLCASSLPTLANYGYTFGSGTRLTVV.

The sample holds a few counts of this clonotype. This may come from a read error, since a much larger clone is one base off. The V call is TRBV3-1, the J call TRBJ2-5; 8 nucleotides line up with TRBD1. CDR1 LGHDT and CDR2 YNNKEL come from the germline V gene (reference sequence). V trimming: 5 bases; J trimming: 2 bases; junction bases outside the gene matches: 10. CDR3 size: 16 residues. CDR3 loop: CASSFPWTGPQETQYF. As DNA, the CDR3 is TGTGCCAGCAGCTTCCCCTGGACAGGGCCTCAAGAGACCCAGTACTTC.

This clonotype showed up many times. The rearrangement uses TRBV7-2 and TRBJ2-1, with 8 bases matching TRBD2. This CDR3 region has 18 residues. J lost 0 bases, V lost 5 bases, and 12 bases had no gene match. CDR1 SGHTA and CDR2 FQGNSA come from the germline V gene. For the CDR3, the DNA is TGTGCCAGCAGCCCCCTGGGTAGCGGGGCCGGCTCCTACAATGAGCAGTTCTTC. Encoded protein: CASSPLGSGAGSYNEQFF.

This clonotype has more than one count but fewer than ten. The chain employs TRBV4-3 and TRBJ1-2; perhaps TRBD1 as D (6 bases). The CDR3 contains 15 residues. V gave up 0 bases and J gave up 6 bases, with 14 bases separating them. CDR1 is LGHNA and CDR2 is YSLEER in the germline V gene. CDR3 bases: TGCGCCAGCAGCCAAGAATTGTTACAGGGAGATGGCTACACCTTC. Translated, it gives CASSQELLQGDGYTF.

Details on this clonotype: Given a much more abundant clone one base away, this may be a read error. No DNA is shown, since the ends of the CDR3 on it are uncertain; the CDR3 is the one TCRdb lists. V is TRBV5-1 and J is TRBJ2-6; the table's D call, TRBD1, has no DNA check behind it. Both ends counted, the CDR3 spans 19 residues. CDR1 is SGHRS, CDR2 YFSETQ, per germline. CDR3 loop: CASSLSLVAGGAGANVRTF.

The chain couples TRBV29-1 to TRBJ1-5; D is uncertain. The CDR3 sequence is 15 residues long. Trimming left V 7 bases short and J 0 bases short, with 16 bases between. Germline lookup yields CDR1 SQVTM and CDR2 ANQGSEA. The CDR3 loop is CSGKEGGYSNQPQHF. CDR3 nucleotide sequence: TGCAGCGGGAAAGAGGGAGGATATAGCAATCAGCCCCAGCATTTT.

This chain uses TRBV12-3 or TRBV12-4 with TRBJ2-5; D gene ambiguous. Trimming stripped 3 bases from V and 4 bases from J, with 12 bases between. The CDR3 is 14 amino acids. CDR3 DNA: TGTGCCAGCAGTTTTTGGGCGGACGGAGAGACCCAGTACTTC. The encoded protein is CASSFWADGETQYF.

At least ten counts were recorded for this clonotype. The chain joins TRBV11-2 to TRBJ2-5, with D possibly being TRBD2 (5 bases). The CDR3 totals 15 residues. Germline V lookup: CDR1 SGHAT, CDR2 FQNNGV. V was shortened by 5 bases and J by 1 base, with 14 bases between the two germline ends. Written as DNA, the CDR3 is TGTGCCAGCAGCCCGCGGGCTTGGGGCCAAGAGACCCAGTACTTC. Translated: CASSPRAWGQETQYF.

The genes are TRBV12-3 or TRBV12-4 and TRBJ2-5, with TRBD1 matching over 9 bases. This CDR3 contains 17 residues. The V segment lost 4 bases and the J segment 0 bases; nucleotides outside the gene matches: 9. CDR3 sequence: CASSSCRRDRDQETQYF. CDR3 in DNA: TGTGCCAGCAGTTCGTGCCGCCGGGACAGGGACCAAGAGACCCAGTACTTC.

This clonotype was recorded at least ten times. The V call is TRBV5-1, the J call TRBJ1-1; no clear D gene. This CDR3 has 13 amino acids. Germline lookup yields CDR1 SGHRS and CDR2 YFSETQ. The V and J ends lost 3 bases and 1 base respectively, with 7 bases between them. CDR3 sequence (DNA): TGCGCCAGCAGCTCGGACGGGAACACTGAAGCTTTCTTT. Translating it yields CASSSDGNTEAFF.

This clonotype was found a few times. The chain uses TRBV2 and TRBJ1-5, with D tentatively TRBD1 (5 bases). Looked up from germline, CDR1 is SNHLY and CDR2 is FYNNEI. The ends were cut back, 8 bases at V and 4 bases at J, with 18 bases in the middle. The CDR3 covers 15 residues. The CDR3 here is CASGGGGIGNQPQHF. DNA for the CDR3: TGTGCCAGCGGGGGTGGGGGGATTGGGAATCAGCCCCAGCATTTT.

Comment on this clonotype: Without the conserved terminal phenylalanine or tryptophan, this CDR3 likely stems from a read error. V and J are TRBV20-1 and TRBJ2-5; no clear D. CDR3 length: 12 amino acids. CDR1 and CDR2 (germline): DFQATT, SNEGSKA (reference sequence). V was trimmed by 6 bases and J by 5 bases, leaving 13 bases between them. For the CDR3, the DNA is TGCAGTGCCAACCCCCTGGGGGAGACCCAGTACTTA. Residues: CSANPLGETQYL.

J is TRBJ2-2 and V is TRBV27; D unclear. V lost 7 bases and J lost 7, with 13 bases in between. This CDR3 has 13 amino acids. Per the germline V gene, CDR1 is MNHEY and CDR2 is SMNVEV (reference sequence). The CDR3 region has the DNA TGTGCCAGCACCGAACAGCCCCTCGGGGAGCTGTTTTTT. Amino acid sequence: CASTEQPLGELFF.